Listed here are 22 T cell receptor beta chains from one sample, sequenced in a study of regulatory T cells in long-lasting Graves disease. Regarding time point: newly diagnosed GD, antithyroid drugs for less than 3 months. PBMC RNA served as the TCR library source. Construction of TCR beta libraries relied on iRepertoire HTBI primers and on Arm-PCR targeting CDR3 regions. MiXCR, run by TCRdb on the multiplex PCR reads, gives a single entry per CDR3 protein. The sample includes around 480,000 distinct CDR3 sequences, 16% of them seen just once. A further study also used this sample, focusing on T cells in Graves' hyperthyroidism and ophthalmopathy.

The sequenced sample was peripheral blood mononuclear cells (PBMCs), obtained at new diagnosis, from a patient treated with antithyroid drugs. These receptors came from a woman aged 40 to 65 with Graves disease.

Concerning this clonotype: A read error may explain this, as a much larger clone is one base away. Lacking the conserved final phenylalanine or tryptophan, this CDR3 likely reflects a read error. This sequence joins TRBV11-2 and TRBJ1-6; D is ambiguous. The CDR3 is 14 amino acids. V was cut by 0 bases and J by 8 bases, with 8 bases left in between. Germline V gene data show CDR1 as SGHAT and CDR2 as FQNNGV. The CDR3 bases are TGTGCCAGCAGCTTAGATCAGGCCTATTCACCCCTCCACTCT. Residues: CASSLDQAYSPLHS.

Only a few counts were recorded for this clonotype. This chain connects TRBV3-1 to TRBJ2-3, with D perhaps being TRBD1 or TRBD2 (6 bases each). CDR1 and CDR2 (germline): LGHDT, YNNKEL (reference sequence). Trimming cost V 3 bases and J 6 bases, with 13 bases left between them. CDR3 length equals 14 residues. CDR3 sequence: CASSHLEGGDTQYF. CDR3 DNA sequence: TGTGCCAGCAGCCACCTCGAAGGGGGGGATACGCAGTATTTT.

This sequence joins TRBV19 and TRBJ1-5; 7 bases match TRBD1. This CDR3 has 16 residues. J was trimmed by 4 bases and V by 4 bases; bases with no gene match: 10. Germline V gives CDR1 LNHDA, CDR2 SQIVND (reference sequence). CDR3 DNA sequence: TGTGCCAGTAGTAACAGGGGTTGGGGTCGGAATCAGCCCCAGCATTTT. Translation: CASSNRGWGRNQPQHF.

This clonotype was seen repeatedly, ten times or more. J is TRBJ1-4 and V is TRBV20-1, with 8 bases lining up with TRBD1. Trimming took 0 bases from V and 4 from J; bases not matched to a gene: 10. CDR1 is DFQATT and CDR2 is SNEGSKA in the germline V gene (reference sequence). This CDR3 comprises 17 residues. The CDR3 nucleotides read TGCAGTGCTAGAGACAGGGGGCCGATTAGGCATAATGAAAAACTGTTTTTT. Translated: CSARDRGPIRHNEKLFF.

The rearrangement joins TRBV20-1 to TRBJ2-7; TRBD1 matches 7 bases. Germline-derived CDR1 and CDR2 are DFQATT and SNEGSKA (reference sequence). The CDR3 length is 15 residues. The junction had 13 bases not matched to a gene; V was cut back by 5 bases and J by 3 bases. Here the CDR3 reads CSAPKPRQGNYEQYF. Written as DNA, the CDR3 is TGCAGTGCTCCCAAACCTCGACAGGGCAACTACGAGCAGTACTTC.

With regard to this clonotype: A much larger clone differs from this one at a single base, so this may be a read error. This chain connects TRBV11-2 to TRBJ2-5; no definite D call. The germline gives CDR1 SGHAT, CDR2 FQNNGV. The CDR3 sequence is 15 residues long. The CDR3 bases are TGTGTCAGCAGCTTAAGCACACGACCCCAAGAGACCCAGTACTTC. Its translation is CVSSLSTRPQETQYF.

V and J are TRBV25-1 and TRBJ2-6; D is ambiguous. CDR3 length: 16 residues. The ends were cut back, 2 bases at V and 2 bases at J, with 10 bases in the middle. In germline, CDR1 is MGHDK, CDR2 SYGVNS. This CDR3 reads CASSEPGRPGANVLTF. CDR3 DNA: TGTGCCAGCAGTGAACCCGGACGTCCTGGGGCCAACGTCCTGACTTTC.

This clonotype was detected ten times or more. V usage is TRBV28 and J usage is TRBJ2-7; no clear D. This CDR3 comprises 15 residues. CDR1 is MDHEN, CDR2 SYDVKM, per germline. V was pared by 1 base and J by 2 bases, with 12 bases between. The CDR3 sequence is CASSLSQVGTYEQYF. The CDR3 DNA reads TGTGCCAGCAGTTTATCCCAGGTCGGTACCTACGAGCAGTACTTC.

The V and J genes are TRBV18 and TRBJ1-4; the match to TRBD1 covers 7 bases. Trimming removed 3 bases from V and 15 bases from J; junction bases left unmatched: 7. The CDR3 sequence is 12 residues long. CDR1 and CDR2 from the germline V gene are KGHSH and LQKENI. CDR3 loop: CASSPLGTDLFF. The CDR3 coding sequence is TGTGCCAGCTCACCTCTTGGGACAGACTTGTTTTTT.

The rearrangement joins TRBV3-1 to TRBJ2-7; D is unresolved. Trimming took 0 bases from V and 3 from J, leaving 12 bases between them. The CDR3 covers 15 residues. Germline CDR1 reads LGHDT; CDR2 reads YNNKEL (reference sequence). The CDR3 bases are TGTGCCAGCAGCCAAGATCCGGCCCCCTTCTACGAGCAGTACTTC. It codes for CASSQDPAPFYEQYF.

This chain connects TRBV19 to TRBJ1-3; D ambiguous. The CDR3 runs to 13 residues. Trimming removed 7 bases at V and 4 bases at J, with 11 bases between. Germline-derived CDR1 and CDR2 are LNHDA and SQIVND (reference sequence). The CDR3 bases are TGTGCCAGTACCCATACTGCGGGAAACACCATATATTTT. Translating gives CASTHTAGNTIYF.

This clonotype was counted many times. CDR3 protein: CASSSRGQDDHSALEAFF. CDR3 in DNA: TGTGCCAGCAGCTCGCGCGGACAGGATGACCACAGCGCGTTGGAAGCTTTCTTT. The V and J genes are TRBV12-3 or TRBV12-4 and TRBJ1-1; 7 nucleotides line up with TRBD1. The J segment lost 8 bases and the V segment lost 6 bases, leaving 24 bases of the junction unmatched. The CDR3 has 18 residues.

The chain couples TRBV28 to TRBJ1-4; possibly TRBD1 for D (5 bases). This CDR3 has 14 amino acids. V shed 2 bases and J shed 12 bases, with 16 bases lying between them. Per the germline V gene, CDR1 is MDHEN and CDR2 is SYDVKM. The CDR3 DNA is TGTGCCAGCAGTTTAGGGACCCCCCAGAGAGAACTGTTTTTT. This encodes CASSLGTPQRELFF.

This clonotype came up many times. In nucleotides, the CDR3 is TGTGCCAGCAGTATCATACCGGGACAGGGTTTGAGCGGGGAGCTGTTTTTT. Translating gives CASSIIPGQGLSGELFF. The chain combines TRBV27 with TRBJ2-2; 9 positions agree with TRBD1. Trimming at V came to 5 bases and at J to 7 bases, leaving 14 bases not matched to a gene. The germline gives CDR1 MNHEY, CDR2 SMNVEV (reference sequence). The CDR3 loop spans 17 amino acids.

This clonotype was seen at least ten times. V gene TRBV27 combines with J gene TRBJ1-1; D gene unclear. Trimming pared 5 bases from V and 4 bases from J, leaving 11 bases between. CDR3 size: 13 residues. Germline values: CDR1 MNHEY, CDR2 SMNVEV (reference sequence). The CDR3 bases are TGTGCCAGCAGTATGGACCCGTTCACTGAAGCTTTCTTT. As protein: CASSMDPFTEAFF.

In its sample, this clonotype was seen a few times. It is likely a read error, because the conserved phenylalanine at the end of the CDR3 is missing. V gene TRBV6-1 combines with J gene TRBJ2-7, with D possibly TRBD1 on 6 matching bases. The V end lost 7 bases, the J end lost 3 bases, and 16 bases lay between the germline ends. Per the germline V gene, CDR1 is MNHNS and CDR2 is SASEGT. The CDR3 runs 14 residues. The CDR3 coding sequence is TGTGCCAGCAATGGGCAGGGGAGAATCTACGAGCAGTACCTC. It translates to CASNGQGRIYEQYL.

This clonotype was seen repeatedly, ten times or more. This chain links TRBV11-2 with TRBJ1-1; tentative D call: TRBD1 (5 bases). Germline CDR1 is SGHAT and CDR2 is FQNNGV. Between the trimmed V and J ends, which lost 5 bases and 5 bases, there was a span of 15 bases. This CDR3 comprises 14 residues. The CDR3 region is CASSLQGRGTEAFF. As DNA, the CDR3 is TGTGCCAGCAGCCTCCAGGGTCGTGGAACTGAAGCTTTCTTT.

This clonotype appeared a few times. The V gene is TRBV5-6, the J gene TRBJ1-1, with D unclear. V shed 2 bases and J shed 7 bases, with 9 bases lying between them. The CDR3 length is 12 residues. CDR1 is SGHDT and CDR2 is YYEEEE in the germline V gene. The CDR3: CASSLRLDEAFF. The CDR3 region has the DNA TGTGCCAGCAGCTTAAGACTCGATGAAGCTTTCTTT. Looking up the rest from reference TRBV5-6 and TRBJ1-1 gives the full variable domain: DAGVTQSPTHLIKTRGQQVTLRCSPKSGHDTVSWYQQALGQGPQFIFQYYEEEERQRGNFPDRFSGHQFPNYSSELNVNALLLGDSALYLCASSLRLDEAFFGQGTRLTVV.

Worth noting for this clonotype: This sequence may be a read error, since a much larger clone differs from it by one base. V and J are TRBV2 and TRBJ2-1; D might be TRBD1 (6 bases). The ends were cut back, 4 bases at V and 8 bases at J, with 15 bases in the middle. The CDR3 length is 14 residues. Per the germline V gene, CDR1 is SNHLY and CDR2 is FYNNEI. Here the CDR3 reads CASSARQEIDEQFF. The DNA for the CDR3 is TGTGCCAGCAGTGCCAGACAGGAAATCGATGAGCAGTTCTTC.

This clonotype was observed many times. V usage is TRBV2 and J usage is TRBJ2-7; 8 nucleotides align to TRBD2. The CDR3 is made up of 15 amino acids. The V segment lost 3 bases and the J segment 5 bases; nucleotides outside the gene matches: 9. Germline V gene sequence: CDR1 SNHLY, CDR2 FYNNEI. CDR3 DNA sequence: TGTGCCAGCAGTGAGGGGGCGGGGGGAGCGGACGAGCAGTACTTC. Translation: CASSEGAGGADEQYF.

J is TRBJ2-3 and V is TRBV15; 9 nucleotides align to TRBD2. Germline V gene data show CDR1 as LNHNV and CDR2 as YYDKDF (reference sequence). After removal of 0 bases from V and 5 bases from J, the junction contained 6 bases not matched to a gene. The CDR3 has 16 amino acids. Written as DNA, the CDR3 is TGTGCCACCAGCAGAGAGCGGGGGGGCCGTATAGATACGCAGTATTTT. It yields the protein CATSRERGGRIDTQYF.

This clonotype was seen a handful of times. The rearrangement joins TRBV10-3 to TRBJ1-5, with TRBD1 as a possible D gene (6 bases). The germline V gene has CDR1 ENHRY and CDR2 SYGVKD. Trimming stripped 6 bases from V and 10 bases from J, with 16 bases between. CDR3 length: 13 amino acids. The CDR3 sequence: CAIRGVADSPQHF. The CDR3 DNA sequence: TGTGCCATCAGAGGGGTAGCGGACAGCCCCCAGCATTTT.